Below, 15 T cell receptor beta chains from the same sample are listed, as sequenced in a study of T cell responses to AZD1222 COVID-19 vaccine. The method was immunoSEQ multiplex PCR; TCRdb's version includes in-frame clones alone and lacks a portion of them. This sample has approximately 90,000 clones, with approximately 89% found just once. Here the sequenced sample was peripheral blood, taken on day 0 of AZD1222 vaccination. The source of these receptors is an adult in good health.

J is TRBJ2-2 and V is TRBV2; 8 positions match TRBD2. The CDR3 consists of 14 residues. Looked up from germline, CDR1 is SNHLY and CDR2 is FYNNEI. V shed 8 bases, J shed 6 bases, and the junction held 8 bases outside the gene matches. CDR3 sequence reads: CASGGGRIAGELFF. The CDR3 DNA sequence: TGTGCCAGCGGGGGCGGGAGGATCGCCGGGGAGCTGTTTTTT.

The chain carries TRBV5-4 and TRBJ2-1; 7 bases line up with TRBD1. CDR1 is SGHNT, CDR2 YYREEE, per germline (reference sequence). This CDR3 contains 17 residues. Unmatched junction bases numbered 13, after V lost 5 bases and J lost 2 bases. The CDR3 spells CASSPGGSGPTYNEQFF. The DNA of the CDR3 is TGTGCCAGCAGTCCAGGGGGATCCGGACCAACCTACAATGAGCAGTTCTTC.

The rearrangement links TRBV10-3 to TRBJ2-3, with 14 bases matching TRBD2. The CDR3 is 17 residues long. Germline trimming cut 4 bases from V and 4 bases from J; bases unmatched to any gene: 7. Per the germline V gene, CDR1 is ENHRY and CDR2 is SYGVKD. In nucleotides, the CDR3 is TGTGCCATCAGTGTGGGGACTAGCGGGAGAGGTGCAGATACGCAGTATTTT. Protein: CAISVGTSGRGADTQYF.

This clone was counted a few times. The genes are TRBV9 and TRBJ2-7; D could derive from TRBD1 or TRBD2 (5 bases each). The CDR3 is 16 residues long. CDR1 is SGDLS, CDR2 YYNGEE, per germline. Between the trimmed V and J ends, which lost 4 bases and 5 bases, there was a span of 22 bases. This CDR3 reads CASSLREGPPGNEQYF. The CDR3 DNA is TGTGCCAGCAGCCTAAGAGAGGGACCACCGGGGAACGAGCAGTACTTC.

The CDR3: CASSPWVNYGYTF. The CDR3 DNA reads TGTGCCAGCAGTCCGTGGGTTAACTATGGCTACACCTTC. The chain employs TRBV6-2 or TRBV6-3 and TRBJ1-2, with D unresolved. Deletions cut 5 bases from V and 1 base from J, with 8 bases between. From germline, CDR1 is MNHEY and CDR2 SVGEGT. The CDR3 loop spans 13 amino acids.

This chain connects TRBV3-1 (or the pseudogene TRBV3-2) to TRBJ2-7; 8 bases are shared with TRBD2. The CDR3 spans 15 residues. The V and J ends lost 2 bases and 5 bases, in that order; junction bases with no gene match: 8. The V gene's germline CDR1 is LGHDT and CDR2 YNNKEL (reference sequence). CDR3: CASSQPGLEKDEQYF. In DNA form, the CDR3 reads TGTGCCAGCAGCCAACCGGGACTAGAGAAAGACGAGCAGTACTTC.

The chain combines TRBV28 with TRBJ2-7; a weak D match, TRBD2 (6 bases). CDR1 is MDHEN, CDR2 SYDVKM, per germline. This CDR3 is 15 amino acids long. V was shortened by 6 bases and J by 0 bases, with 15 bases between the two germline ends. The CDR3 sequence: CASRMEGSASYEQYF. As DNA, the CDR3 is TGTGCCAGCAGAATGGAGGGCTCGGCCTCCTACGAGCAGTACTTC.

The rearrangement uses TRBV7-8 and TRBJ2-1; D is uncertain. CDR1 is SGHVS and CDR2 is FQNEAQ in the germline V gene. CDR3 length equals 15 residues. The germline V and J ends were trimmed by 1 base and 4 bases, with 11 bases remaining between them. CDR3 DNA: TGTGCCAGCAGCTTAGTCAGGCCACCGTACAATGAGCAGTTCTTC. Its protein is CASSLVRPPYNEQFF.

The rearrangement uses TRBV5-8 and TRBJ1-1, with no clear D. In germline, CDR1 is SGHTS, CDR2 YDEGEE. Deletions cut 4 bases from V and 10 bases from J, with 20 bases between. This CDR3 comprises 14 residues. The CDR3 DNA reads TGTGCCAGCAGCCCTCAGGACGGAATCGGTGGAGCTTTCTTT. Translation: CASSPQDGIGGAFF.

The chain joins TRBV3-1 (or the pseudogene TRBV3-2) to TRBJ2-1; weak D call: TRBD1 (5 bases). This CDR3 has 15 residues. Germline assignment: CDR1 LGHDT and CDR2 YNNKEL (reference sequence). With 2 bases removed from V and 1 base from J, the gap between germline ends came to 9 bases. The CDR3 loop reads CASSQMQGSYNEQFF. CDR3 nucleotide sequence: TGTGCCAGCAGCCAAATGCAGGGATCCTACAATGAGCAGTTCTTC.

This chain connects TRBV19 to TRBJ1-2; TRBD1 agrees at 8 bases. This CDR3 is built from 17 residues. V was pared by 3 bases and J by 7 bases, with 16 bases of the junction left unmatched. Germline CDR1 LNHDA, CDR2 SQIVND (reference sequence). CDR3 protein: CASSIRRTGQGGSGYTF. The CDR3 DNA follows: TGTGCCAGTAGTATCCGGCGAACTGGACAGGGAGGGAGTGGCTACACCTTC.

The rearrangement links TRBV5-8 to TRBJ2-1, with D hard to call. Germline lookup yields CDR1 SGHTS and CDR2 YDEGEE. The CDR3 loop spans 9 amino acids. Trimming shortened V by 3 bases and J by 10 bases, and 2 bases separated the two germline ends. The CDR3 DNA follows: TGTGCCAGCAGCTGGGAGCAGTTCTTC. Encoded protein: CASSWEQFF.

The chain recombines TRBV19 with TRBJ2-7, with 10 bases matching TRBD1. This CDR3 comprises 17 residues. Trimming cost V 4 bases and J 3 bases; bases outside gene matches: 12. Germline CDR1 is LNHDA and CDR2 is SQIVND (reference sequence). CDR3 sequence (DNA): TGTGCCAGTAGTAAGACAGGGGGCGTCCGCCCAATCTACGAGCAGTACTTC. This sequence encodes CASSKTGGVRPIYEQYF.

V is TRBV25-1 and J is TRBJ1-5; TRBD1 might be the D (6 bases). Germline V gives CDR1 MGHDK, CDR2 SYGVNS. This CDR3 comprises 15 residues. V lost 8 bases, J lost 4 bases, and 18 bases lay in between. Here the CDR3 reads CASPCRSRGNQPQHF. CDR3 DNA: TGTGCCAGCCCGTGCCGTTCCAGGGGTAATCAGCCCCAGCATTTT.

CDR3 nucleotides: TGTGCCAGCAGCCAACAACTATCCGTCGAGACCCAGTACTTC. Translating it yields CASSQQLSVETQYF. The chain carries TRBV3-1 (or the pseudogene TRBV3-2) and TRBJ2-5; D gene uncertain. Trimming removed 2 bases from V and 5 bases from J, with 12 bases in between. This CDR3 comprises 14 residues. The V gene's germline CDR1 is LGHDT and CDR2 YNNKEL (reference sequence).